This T cell receptor (beta chain) came from a study of blood T cells in healthy people across ages. A word on this clonotype: Antigen unknown.

Alongside a J-beta primer mix, a sample-barcoded 5' primer served in a second PCR lasting about 7 to 11 cycles. The authors tagged each cDNA molecule using a template-switch adaptor with 12 random nucleotides. Any given sample supplied a minimum of 3 million CDR3-containing paired-end reads. MiXCR was run by TCRdb on the 5' RACE reads, yielding one entry per CDR3 protein. The sample carries about 290,000 distinct CDR3 sequences, 25% to 30% recorded once. The V segment lost 2 bases and the J segment 3 bases; nucleotides outside the gene matches: 10. The CDR3 runs to 18 residues. CDR1 is SGHDT and CDR2 is YYEEEE in the germline V gene. The study, taken as a whole, reports: Unsorted PBMCs ruled out conclusive naive versus antigen-experienced comparison.

Material: blood. The chain joins TRBV5-6 to TRBJ2-4; TRBD1 matches at 11 bases. The sequence derives from a woman in her sixties or seventies in good health. The CDR3 region has the DNA TGTGCCAGCAGCTTTCAGGACAGGGGGCTGGGAGTCAAAAACATTCAGTACTTC. It translates to CASSFQDRGLGVKNIQYF.